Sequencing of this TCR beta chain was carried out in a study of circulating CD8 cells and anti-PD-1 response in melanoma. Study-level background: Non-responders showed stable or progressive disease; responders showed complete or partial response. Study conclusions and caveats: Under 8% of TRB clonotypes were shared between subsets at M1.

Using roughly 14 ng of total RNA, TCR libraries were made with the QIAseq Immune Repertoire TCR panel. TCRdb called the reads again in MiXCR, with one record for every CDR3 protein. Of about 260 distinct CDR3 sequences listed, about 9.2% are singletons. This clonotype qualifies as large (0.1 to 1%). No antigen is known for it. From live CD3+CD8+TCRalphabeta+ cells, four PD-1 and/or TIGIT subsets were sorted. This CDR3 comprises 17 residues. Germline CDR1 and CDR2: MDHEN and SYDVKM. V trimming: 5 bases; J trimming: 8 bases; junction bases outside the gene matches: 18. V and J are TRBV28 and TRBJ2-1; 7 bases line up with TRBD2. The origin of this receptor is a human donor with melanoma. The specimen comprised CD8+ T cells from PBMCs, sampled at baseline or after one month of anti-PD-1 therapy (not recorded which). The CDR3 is CASSLELAGAFVDEQFF. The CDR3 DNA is TGTGCCAGCAGTCTCGAACTCGCGGGAGCTTTTGTAGATGAGCAGTTCTTC.